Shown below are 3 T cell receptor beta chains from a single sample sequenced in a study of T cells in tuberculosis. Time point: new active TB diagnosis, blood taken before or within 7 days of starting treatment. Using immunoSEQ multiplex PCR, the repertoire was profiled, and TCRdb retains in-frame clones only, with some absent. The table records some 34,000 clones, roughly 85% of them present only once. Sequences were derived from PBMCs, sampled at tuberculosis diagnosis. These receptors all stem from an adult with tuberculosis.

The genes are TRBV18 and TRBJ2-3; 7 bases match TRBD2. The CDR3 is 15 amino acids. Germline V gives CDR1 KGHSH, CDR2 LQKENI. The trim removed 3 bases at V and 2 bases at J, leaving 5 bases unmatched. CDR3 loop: CASSPPSGLTDTQYF. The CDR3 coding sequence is TGTGCCAGCTCACCTCCTAGCGGACTCACAGATACGCAGTATTTT.

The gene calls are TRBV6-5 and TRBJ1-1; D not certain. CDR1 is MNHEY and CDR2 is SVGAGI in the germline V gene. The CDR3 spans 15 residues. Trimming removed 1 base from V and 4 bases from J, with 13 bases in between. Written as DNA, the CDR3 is TGTGCCAGCAGTTACTTAGGACGGAGGAGCACTGAAGCTTTCTTT. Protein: CASSYLGRRSTEAFF.

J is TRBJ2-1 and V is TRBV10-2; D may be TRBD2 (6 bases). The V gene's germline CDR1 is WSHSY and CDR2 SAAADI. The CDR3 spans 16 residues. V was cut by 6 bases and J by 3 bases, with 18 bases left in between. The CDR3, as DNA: TGCGCCAGCAGGGCGTTACCGGGGGATGTCTACAATGAGCAGTTCTTC. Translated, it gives CASRALPGDVYNEQFF.